These 18 T cell receptor beta chains originate from one sample sequenced in a study of blood T cells in healthy people across ages. Next came a second PCR, run for 7 to 11 cycles, which used a sample-barcoded 5' primer along with a J-beta primer mix. TCRdb re-called the 5' RACE reads with MiXCR, one entry per CDR3 protein. Of hundreds of thousands of distinct CDR3 sequences listed, just over 55% are singletons. Source material: blood. These receptors originate from a middle-aged man in good health.

In this sample, this clonotype turned up a few times. The chain has TRBV25-1 and TRBJ2-7; possibly TRBD1 or TRBD2 for D (5 bases each). CDR1 MGHDK and CDR2 SYGVNS come from the germline V gene. The CDR3 extends over 15 amino acids. V shed 6 bases and J shed 0 bases, with 15 bases lying between them. CDR3: CASSAGAVHSYEQYF. CDR3 nucleotide sequence: TGTGCCAGCAGCGCCGGGGCAGTACACTCCTACGAGCAGTACTTC.

J is TRBJ2-3 and V is TRBV20-1; TRBD2 agrees at 9 bases. V was clipped by 0 bases and J by 4 bases; unmatched bases: 8. CDR3 length equals 16 residues. The germline CDR1 and CDR2 sequences are DFQATT and SNEGSKA (reference sequence). The DNA of the CDR3 is TGCAGTGCTAGAGATCCCAGCGGGGGGAGTCCAGATACGCAGTATTTT. Protein product: CSARDPSGGSPDTQYF.

This chain uses TRBV28 with TRBJ2-5; a weak D match, TRBD1 (6 bases). CDR1 and CDR2 from the germline V gene are MDHEN and SYDVKM. With 2 bases removed from V and 5 bases from J, the gap between germline ends came to 15 bases. The length of the CDR3 is 15 residues. CDR3 DNA: TGTGCCAGCAGTTTAGCACAGGGTATGCTGGAGACCCAGTACTTC. Its protein is CASSLAQGMLETQYF.

This clonotype was seen more than once but under ten times. The rearrangement joins TRBV24-1 to TRBJ2-1; D not resolved. Per germline, CDR1 KGHDR and CDR2 SFDVKD. Between the trimmed V and J ends, which lost 0 bases and 10 bases, there was a span of 12 bases. This CDR3 is 14 amino acids long. The CDR3 coding sequence is TGTGCCACCAGTGATTTGCAATTCCCCGGGGAGCAGTTCTTC. It encodes CATSDLQFPGEQFF.

A few counts support this clonotype. The V and J genes are TRBV20-1 and TRBJ2-1; the match to TRBD2 covers 12 bases. Germline CDR1 and CDR2: DFQATT and SNEGSKA (reference sequence). Trimming removed 3 bases from V and 6 bases from J; junction bases left unmatched: 6. The CDR3 runs to 15 residues. In DNA form, the CDR3 reads TGCAGTGCTAGCCGAACTAGCGGGAGGCTCAATGAGCAGTTCTTC. Protein sequence: CSASRTSGRLNEQFF.

This clonotype was seen a handful of times. The chain has TRBV5-6 and TRBJ2-7; 9 bases line up with TRBD1. Germline V CDR1 and CDR2: SGHDT, YYEEEE. V dropped 3 bases and J dropped 0; count of bases not matched to a gene: 7. The CDR3 extends over 16 amino acids. The CDR3 nucleotides read TGTGCCAGCAGCTACGAATGGACAGGGGCCTCCTACGAGCAGTACTTC. The encoded protein is CASSYEWTGASYEQYF.

The rearrangement uses TRBV30 and TRBJ1-6; 9 nucleotides line up with TRBD1. V dropped 4 bases and J dropped 8; count of bases not matched to a gene: 3. Germline V gives CDR1 GTSNPN, CDR2 SVGIG (reference sequence). The CDR3 sequence is 13 residues long. CDR3 coding DNA: TGTGCCTGGATGGACAGGGGAGATTCACCCCTCCACTTT. It is translated as CAWMDRGDSPLHF.

This clonotype was seen a handful of times. V is TRBV20-1 and J is TRBJ2-1; TRBD1 matches 11 bases. Germline V CDR1 and CDR2: DFQATT, SNEGSKA (reference sequence). V lost 1 base, J lost 4 bases, and 3 bases stayed unmatched. CDR3 size: 15 residues. CDR3 amino acids: CSARGGQGVYNEQFF. For the CDR3, the DNA is TGCAGTGCTAGAGGGGGACAGGGGGTTTACAATGAGCAGTTCTTC.

The rearrangement joins TRBV7-2 to TRBJ1-5; 7 bases are shared with TRBD1. V shed 5 bases and J 6 bases; nucleotides not matched to a gene: 10. The germline V gene encodes CDR1 SGHTA and CDR2 FQGNSA. This CDR3 is built from 15 residues. In DNA, the CDR3 is TGTGCCAGCAGCCCCGACAGGGTGAGAGGTCAGCCCCAGCATTTT. Amino acids: CASSPDRVRGQPQHF.

J is TRBJ2-3 and V is TRBV6-5, with 7 bases that match TRBD1. The CDR3 loop spans 12 amino acids. Germline CDR1 and CDR2: MNHEY and SVGAGI. Trimming at V came to 10 bases and at J to 4 bases, leaving 5 bases not matched to a gene. CDR3 bases: TGTGCCACAAGGGGGCCCTCAGATACGCAGTATTTT. Protein sequence: CATRGPSDTQYF.

The chain combines TRBV5-1 with TRBJ1-1, with unresolved D. This CDR3 contains 13 residues. Germline V gene lookup returns CDR1 SGHRS and CDR2 YFSETQ. V lost 6 bases, J lost 1 base, and 10 bases lay in between. This CDR3 reads CASTEGPNTEAFF. CDR3 coding DNA: TGCGCCAGCACCGAGGGCCCGAACACTGAAGCTTTCTTT.

The chain has TRBV20-1 and TRBJ2-1; TRBD2 aligns across 10 bases. V shed 1 base, J shed 7 bases, and the junction held 7 bases outside the gene matches. From germline, CDR1 is DFQATT and CDR2 SNEGSKA (reference sequence). The CDR3 loop spans 15 amino acids. Here the CDR3 reads CSARASGRAGNEQFF. CDR3 nucleotide sequence: TGCAGTGCTAGAGCAAGCGGGAGGGCCGGGAATGAGCAGTTCTTC.

This clonotype has more than one count but fewer than ten. V gene TRBV29-1 combines with J gene TRBJ2-5, with 7 bases lining up with TRBD1. This CDR3 contains 14 residues. Per the germline V gene, CDR1 is SQVTM and CDR2 is ANQGSEA. Trimming removed 4 bases from V and 4 bases from J; junction bases left unmatched: 9. The CDR3 sequence: CSVGIGTAIETQYF. The CDR3 coding sequence is TGCAGCGTTGGTATCGGGACAGCTATAGAGACCCAGTACTTC.

Regarding this clonotype: Since a much larger clone is just one base distant, this may be a read error. The CDR3, as DNA: TGCAGCGCCGGCCAGAGCGTTAATGAGCAGTACTTC. This codes for CSAGQSVNEQYF. This chain joins TRBV29-1 and TRBJ2-5; D gene ambiguous. The germline gives CDR1 SQVTM, CDR2 ANQGSEA. V lost 7 bases to trimming and J lost 11 bases, with 20 bases between them. This CDR3 has 12 amino acids.

The chain carries TRBV7-9 and TRBJ1-2; the D is unclear. This CDR3 comprises 15 residues. Per the germline V gene, CDR1 is SEHNR and CDR2 is FQNEAQ (reference sequence). The V and J ends lost 0 bases and 2 bases respectively, with 10 bases between them. Here the CDR3 DNA reads TGTGCCAGCAGCTTAGCCGTGACTTACAACTATGGCTACACCTTC. Translation: CASSLAVTYNYGYTF.

This clonotype was observed a handful of times. The CDR3 nucleotides are TGTGCCAGCAGCGAACCCCTCTCCGAGACCCAGTACTTC. Residues: CASSEPLSETQYF. This rearrangement joins TRBV5-6 to TRBJ2-5, with D uncertain. The CDR3 covers 13 residues. V lost 4 bases and J 5 bases, leaving 12 bases between the germline ends. From germline, CDR1 is SGHDT and CDR2 YYEEEE.

The chain uses TRBV30 and TRBJ1-2; D is undetermined. Germline CDR1 reads GTSNPN; CDR2 reads SVGIG (reference sequence). V was clipped by 4 bases and J by 4 bases, with 7 bases between them. The CDR3 spans 11 residues. CDR3 DNA sequence: TGTGCCTGGACCTCGGCCTATGGCTACACCTTC. Its protein is CAWTSAYGYTF.

This clonotype turned up a few times. In DNA form, the CDR3 reads TGTGCCAGCAGCCAAGACTCGGTGACAGATACGCAGTATTTT. Amino acid sequence: CASSQDSVTDTQYF. The chain links TRBV3-1 to TRBJ2-3; D is unresolved. CDR1 is LGHDT and CDR2 is YNNKEL in the germline V gene (reference sequence). The CDR3 consists of 14 residues. V was clipped by 0 bases and J by 3 bases, with 7 bases between them.